Below, 26 T cell receptor beta chains from the same sample are listed, as sequenced in a study of cytomegalovirus exposure and HLA in healthy donors. The study ran its PCR with 60 Vbeta and 13 Jbeta primers. Profiled with immunoSEQ multiplex PCR; TCRdb holds only in-frame clones, not every one. The sample has about 120,000 clones, roughly 80% seen once. Source material: PBMCs. Receptors were obtained from a man in his fifties or sixties in good health and CMV-seropositive.

This sequence joins TRBV5-1 and TRBJ2-7; 12 nucleotides match TRBD2. This CDR3 has 15 residues. Germline V gene sequence: CDR1 SGHRS, CDR2 YFSETQ. Unmatched junction bases numbered 4, after V lost 5 bases and J lost 1 base. This CDR3 is CASRPGLAGSYEQYF. Written as DNA, the CDR3 is TGCGCCAGCAGACCCGGACTAGCGGGGTCCTACGAGCAGTACTTC.

J is TRBJ2-5 and V is TRBV6-1; the D gene is possibly TRBD2 (6 bases). Trimming removed 4 bases from V and 3 bases from J, with 12 bases in between. In germline, CDR1 is MNHNS, CDR2 SASEGT. The CDR3 runs to 14 residues. CDR3 region: CASSVQGGKETQYF. The CDR3 DNA reads as TGTGCCAGCAGTGTCCAAGGAGGGAAAGAGACCCAGTACTTC.

The chain combines TRBV6-5 with TRBJ2-7, with D perhaps TRBD2 (6 bases). This CDR3 spans 13 amino acids. CDR1 and CDR2 from the germline V gene are MNHEY and SVGAGI. The V end lost 0 bases, the J end lost 6 bases, and 9 bases lay between the germline ends. CDR3 loop: CASSYSNGGEQYF. CDR3 DNA sequence: TGTGCCAGCAGTTACTCTAACGGGGGCGAGCAGTACTTC.

Concerning this clone itself: A read error may account for a junction end that differs from germline. V is TRBV6-1 and J is TRBJ1-3; D not resolved. CDR1 and CDR2 (germline): MNHNS, SASEGT. The CDR3 runs to 16 residues. This chain's CDR3 is CASSGDPKANTGELFF. The CDR3 bases are TGTGCCAGCAGTGGCGACCCCAAAGCGAACACCGGGGAGCTGTTTTTC.

The chain has TRBV14 and TRBJ1-1, with D possibly being TRBD1 (6 bases). The V end lost 0 bases, the J end lost 10 bases, and 15 bases lay between the germline ends. The CDR3 has 14 amino acids. CDR1 and CDR2 (germline): SGHDN, FVKESK. The DNA of the CDR3 is TGTGCCAGCAGCCAAGATGTCAGGGGCTCTGCAGCTTTCTTT. Encoded protein: CASSQDVRGSAAFF.

Notes on this clone: Distinct nucleotide sequences in the sample also encode this CDR3. V is TRBV2 and J is TRBJ1-6; tentative D call: TRBD1 (5 bases). V lost 6 bases and J lost 3, with 15 bases in between. CDR3 length: 16 amino acids. Germline V gene lookup returns CDR1 SNHLY and CDR2 FYNNEI. The CDR3, as DNA: TGTGCCAGCAGGACGTGGGGGACTAGCTATAATTCACCCCTCCACTTT. It is translated as CASRTWGTSYNSPLHF. The entire variable domain, with the rest obtained from reference TRBV2 and TRBJ1-6, is as follows: EPEVTQTPSHQVTQMGQEVILRCVPISNHLYFYWYRQILGQKVEFLVSFYNNEISEKSEIFDDQFSVERPDGSNFTLKIRSTKLEDSAMYFCASRTWGTSYNSPLHFGNGTRLTVT.

This clone appeared a few times. This chain uses TRBV4-1 with TRBJ2-4; 9 bases map to TRBD2. From germline, CDR1 is MGHRA and CDR2 YSYEKL. The length of the CDR3 is 17 residues. J gave up 4 bases and V 1 base, and 8 bases lay outside the gene matches. In DNA, the CDR3 is TGCGCCAGCAGCCAAGCGGGTGCGGGAGGGGTAAAAAACATTCAGTACTTC. It encodes CASSQAGAGGVKNIQYF.

The chain recombines TRBV7-9 with TRBJ2-5; the D gene is possibly TRBD1 (6 bases). This CDR3 has 13 residues. Trimming removed 5 bases at V and 4 bases at J, with 11 bases between. In germline, CDR1 is SEHNR, CDR2 FQNEAQ (reference sequence). This CDR3 reads CASSRGFGETQYF. The CDR3 DNA sequence: TGTGCCAGCAGCAGGGGGTTCGGAGAGACCCAGTACTTC.

V gene TRBV6-5 combines with J gene TRBJ2-1, with D perhaps matching TRBD2 (6 bases). Trimming shortened V by 4 bases and J by 4 bases, and 17 bases separated the two germline ends. The CDR3 extends over 16 amino acids. Germline V CDR1 and CDR2: MNHEY, SVGAGI. The CDR3 DNA reads TGTGCCAGCAGTTCCTTCGGAGCGGGCATTTACAATGAGCAGTTCTTC. Protein: CASSSFGAGIYNEQFF.

This chain links TRBV18 with TRBJ1-1, with 9 bases aligning to TRBD1. The germline V gene encodes CDR1 KGHSH and CDR2 LQKENI. The CDR3 totals 17 residues. J gave up 0 bases and V 6 bases, and 11 bases lay outside the gene matches. The CDR3 protein is CASSQDRGITVNTEAFF. DNA of the CDR3: TGTGCCAGCTCTCAGGACAGGGGCATTACGGTGAACACTGAAGCTTTCTTT.

This clone came up once. The chain has TRBV5-1 and TRBJ2-1, with 12 nucleotides matching TRBD2. Germline V gene sequence: CDR1 SGHRS, CDR2 YFSETQ. Trimming removed 4 bases from V and 8 bases from J; junction bases left unmatched: 7. This CDR3 comprises 15 residues. In DNA, the CDR3 is TGCGCCAGCAGCGGCGGACTAGCGGGATATGATGAGCAGTTCTTC. It codes for CASSGGLAGYDEQFF.

This sequence joins TRBV18 and TRBJ1-4; D possibly corresponds to TRBD1 (6 bases). The V gene's germline CDR1 is KGHSH and CDR2 LQKENI. This CDR3 has 15 residues. Trimming removed 3 bases from V and 8 bases from J, with 16 bases in between. This CDR3 is CASSPKTGFGEKLFF. DNA of the CDR3: TGTGCCAGCTCACCTAAAACAGGGTTTGGCGAAAAACTGTTTTTT.

The CDR3 sequence: CATSRDKAGGEETQYF. CDR3 DNA sequence: TGTGCCACCAGCAGAGATAAGGCGGGAGGAGAAGAGACCCAGTACTTC. The chain has TRBV15 and TRBJ2-5; 8 bases are shared with TRBD2. CDR1 is LNHNV, CDR2 YYDKDF, per germline (reference sequence). With 0 bases clipped from V and 3 bases from J, the junction kept 6 bases outside the gene matches. This CDR3 region has 16 residues.

This chain connects TRBV6-6 to TRBJ1-1; possible D gene TRBD1, 5 bases. Trimming stripped 5 bases from V and 1 base from J, with 17 bases between. The germline CDR1 and CDR2 sequences are MNHNY and SVGAGI (reference sequence). CDR3 length: 16 amino acids. CDR3 in amino acids: CASSGISGIRNTEAFF. The CDR3, as DNA: TGTGCCAGCAGTGGGATTTCAGGGATCCGGAACACTGAAGCTTTCTTT.

The rearrangement joins TRBV30 to TRBJ2-2; tentatively, D is TRBD1 (6 bases). TRBJ1-3 matches the DNA end more closely, so the J call is doubtful. In germline, CDR1 is GTSNPN, CDR2 SVGIG (reference sequence). This CDR3 is built from 17 residues. In DNA form, the CDR3 reads TGTGCCTGGAGTCAGGACAGACCAACGCTCTCTGGAAACACCATATATTTT. Amino acid sequence: CAWSQDRPTLSGNTIYF.

This chain connects TRBV5-4 to TRBJ2-1; D is unclear. This CDR3 spans 15 amino acids. Germline loops: CDR1 SGHNT, CDR2 YYREEE (reference sequence). Trimming took 0 bases from V and 5 from J, leaving 12 bases between them. The CDR3 spells CASSLGIRVDNEQFF. Here the CDR3 DNA reads TGTGCCAGCAGCTTGGGTATCCGGGTCGACAATGAGCAGTTCTTC.

The chain couples TRBV6-1 to TRBJ2-7, with TRBD1 matching 8 bases. The CDR3 totals 13 residues. Trimming cost V 7 bases and J 3 bases; bases outside gene matches: 5. Germline V CDR1 and CDR2: MNHNS, SASEGT. The CDR3 region is CASTGTGVYEQYF. The CDR3 bases are TGTGCCAGCACTGGGACAGGCGTCTACGAGCAGTACTTC.

This chain links TRBV2 with TRBJ1-3; no definite D call. Germline V gene data show CDR1 as SNHLY and CDR2 as FYNNEI. This CDR3 contains 15 residues. With 5 bases removed from V and 0 bases from J, the gap between germline ends came to 11 bases. The DNA for the CDR3 is TGTGCCAGCAGTCGGGATTCTAACTCTGGAAACACCATATATTTT. As protein: CASSRDSNSGNTIYF.

This rearrangement joins TRBV4-2 to TRBJ2-7, with 9 bases lining up with TRBD1. J was trimmed by 7 bases and V by 1 base; bases with no gene match: 11. Germline assignment: CDR1 LGHNA and CDR2 YNFKEQ. This CDR3 has 16 amino acids. This chain's CDR3 is CASSQAPGTGIGEQYF. In nucleotides, the CDR3 is TGTGCCAGCAGCCAAGCCCCCGGGACAGGGATAGGTGAGCAGTACTTC.

This clone has only a few counts. This sequence joins TRBV6-1 and TRBJ2-7, with 7 bases identical to TRBD1. J was trimmed by 6 bases and V by 9 bases; bases with no gene match: 8. CDR1 is MNHNS and CDR2 is SASEGT in the germline V gene. The CDR3 covers 12 residues. The CDR3 DNA is TGTGCCAGTGAAGGTAGGGGGCCCGAGCAGTACTTC. It translates to CASEGRGPEQYF.

This chain joins TRBV18 and TRBJ1-1; no reliable D call. Trimming removed 1 base at V and 1 base at J, with 7 bases between. The CDR3 is 14 amino acids. Germline CDR1 reads KGHSH; CDR2 reads LQKENI. The CDR3 protein is CASSPRATNTEAFF. The CDR3 DNA follows: TGTGCCAGCTCACCACGAGCCACGAACACTGAAGCTTTCTTT.

The chain links TRBV5-1 to TRBJ2-3, with 8 nucleotides matching TRBD1. The germline gives CDR1 SGHRS, CDR2 YFSETQ. The CDR3 contains 17 residues. After removal of 2 bases from V and 4 bases from J, the junction contained 12 bases not matched to a gene. CDR3 loop: CASSLTAGGPLSDTQYF. The CDR3 coding sequence is TGCGCCAGCAGCTTAACTGCAGGGGGCCCGCTGTCAGATACGCAGTATTTT.

CDR3 in DNA: TGTGCCAGCAGTTTCGGGGGGCGTGAGACCCAGTACTTC. Protein: CASSFGGRETQYF. The chain uses TRBV27 and TRBJ2-5; TRBD2 is a possible D gene (7 bases). In germline, CDR1 is MNHEY, CDR2 SMNVEV (reference sequence). V dropped 3 bases and J dropped 5 bases, with 10 bases sitting between them. The CDR3 spans 13 residues.

The genes are TRBV18 and TRBJ1-2, with 8 bases lining up with TRBD1. The CDR3 is 14 amino acids. V shed 5 bases and J 6 bases; nucleotides not matched to a gene: 8. From germline, CDR1 is KGHSH and CDR2 LQKENI. This chain's CDR3 is CASSSNQGANGYTF. CDR3 bases: TGTGCCAGCTCAAGTAACCAGGGGGCGAATGGCTACACCTTC.

V gene TRBV30 combines with J gene TRBJ1-2, with D hard to call. V was cut by 0 bases and J by 8 bases, with 10 bases left in between. The CDR3 has 12 amino acids. Germline V gives CDR1 GTSNPN, CDR2 SVGIG (reference sequence). The CDR3 protein is CAWSVASGGYTF. CDR3 nucleotides: TGTGCCTGGAGTGTCGCGAGCGGGGGCTACACCTTC.

The rearrangement links TRBV5-1 to TRBJ2-7; D ambiguous. This CDR3 comprises 11 residues. Trimming cost V 0 bases and J 7 bases, with 5 bases left between them. CDR1 and CDR2 (germline): SGHRS, YFSETQ. CDR3 DNA sequence: TGCGCCAGCAGCTTGGCCGGGGAGCAGTACTTC. Amino acids: CASSLAGEQYF.